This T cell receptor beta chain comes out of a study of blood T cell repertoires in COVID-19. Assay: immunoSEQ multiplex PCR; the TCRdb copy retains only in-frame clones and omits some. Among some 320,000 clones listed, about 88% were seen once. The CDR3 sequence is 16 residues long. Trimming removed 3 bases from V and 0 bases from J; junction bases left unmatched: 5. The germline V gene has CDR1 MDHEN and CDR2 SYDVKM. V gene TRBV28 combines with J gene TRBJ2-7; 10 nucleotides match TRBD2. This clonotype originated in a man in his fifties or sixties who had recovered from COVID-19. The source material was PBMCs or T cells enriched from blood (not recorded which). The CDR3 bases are TGTGCCAGCAGTTTCGTTACTAGCGGGACCTCCTACGAGCAGTACTTC. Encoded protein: CASSFVTSGTSYEQYF.